One and the same sample provided the 27 T cell receptor beta chains below, sequenced in a study of beta chain features in type 1 diabetes. Study results and caveats: People with Type 1 diabetes carried modestly yet significantly shorter TCRB CDR3s in all four CD4+ subsets.

The authors reverse transcribed all of the isolated RNA, so sequencing captured expressed TCRB transcripts. Clones were read by immunoSEQ multiplex PCR, and TCRdb kept only the in-frame ones, dropping some. The sample has 20,000 to 30,000 clones, around 63% seen once. For these TCRs, the target antigens are not known. The sequenced sample was Tregs from blood. These receptors came from a man in his late teens or twenties with type 1 diabetes.

By frequency in the sample, this clone is medium-sized. The chain is built from TRBV7-9 and TRBJ2-5, with TRBD2 identical over 8 bases. In germline, CDR1 is SEHNR, CDR2 FQNEAQ (reference sequence). The ends lost 4 bases at V and 5 bases at J; junction bases unmatched: 6. The CDR3 sequence is 14 residues long. The CDR3: CASSSAGGGETQYF. The DNA for the CDR3 is TGTGCCAGCAGCTCCGCGGGAGGTGGGGAGACCCAGTACTTC.

The CDR3 sequence: CASSDGGFQETQYF. The CDR3 bases are TGCGCCAGCAGTGATGGCGGGTTCCAAGAGACCCAGTACTTC. The genes are TRBV10-1 and TRBJ2-5; possibly TRBD2 for D (5 bases). Trimming stripped 3 bases from V and 1 base from J, with 9 bases between. The CDR3 has 14 amino acids. CDR1 WNHNN and CDR2 SYGVQD come from the germline V gene (reference sequence).

This clone was observed once. The CDR3 ends on some other residue instead of the conserved phenylalanine or tryptophan, so this is likely a read error. The gene calls are TRBV6-1 and TRBJ1-1; no clear D. The CDR3 sequence is 13 residues long. V lost 5 bases, J lost 3 bases, and 10 bases lay in between. The germline V gene has CDR1 MNHNS and CDR2 SASEGT. The CDR3 DNA follows: TGTGCCAGCAGTTCACAGATTCACACTGAAGCTTTCCTT. Translated: CASSSQIHTEAFL.

The chain uses TRBV28 and TRBJ2-5, with 8 bases matching TRBD2. Trimming at V came to 5 bases and at J to 4 bases, leaving 12 bases not matched to a gene. The germline V gene has CDR1 MDHEN and CDR2 SYDVKM. This CDR3 contains 16 residues. The CDR3 DNA follows: TGTGCCAGCAGTCCCCCTGGTGTAGCGGGGCGAGAGACCCAGTACTTC. Translating it yields CASSPPGVAGRETQYF.

Relative to its sample, this clone is medium-sized. The chain employs TRBV19 and TRBJ2-1, with a tentative D call TRBD2 (6 bases). The CDR3 is made up of 14 amino acids. The V and J ends lost 7 bases and 7 bases respectively, with 17 bases between them. Germline CDR1 LNHDA, CDR2 SQIVND (reference sequence). The CDR3 region has the DNA TGTGCCAGTAAACCCGCTTGGGGGGAAAATGAGCAGTTCTTC. This gives the protein CASKPAWGENEQFF.

V is TRBV7-2 and J is TRBJ2-3; perhaps TRBD1 as D (6 bases). V was clipped by 1 base and J by 10 bases, with 9 bases between them. Germline values: CDR1 SGHTA, CDR2 FQGNSA. This CDR3 region has 12 residues. The CDR3, as DNA: TGTGCCAGCAGCTTAGGGGGGCGGCCGCAGTATTTT. Translation gives CASSLGGRPQYF.

The rearrangement joins TRBV30 to TRBJ1-4; D is undetermined. Germline assignment: CDR1 GTSNPN and CDR2 SVGIG (reference sequence). The CDR3 consists of 11 residues. V was clipped by 6 bases and J by 5 bases, with 7 bases between them. In DNA, the CDR3 is TGTGCCTGTAACTGGAATGAAAAACTGTTTTTT. This encodes CACNWNEKLFF.

In its sample, this clone was seen a few times. The chain combines TRBV11-2 with TRBJ2-1, with D possibly being TRBD1 (6 bases). With 2 bases removed from V and 0 bases from J, the gap between germline ends came to 11 bases. Germline CDR1 SGHAT, CDR2 FQNNGV. The CDR3 loop spans 16 amino acids. The CDR3 nucleotides read TGTGCCAGCAGCTTATCAGGGGTCGGCTCCTACAATGAGCAGTTCTTC. Encoded protein: CASSLSGVGSYNEQFF.

The J gene is TRBJ1-1, the V gene TRBV11-2; D may be TRBD1 (5 bases). The CDR3 spans 12 residues. V was shortened by 5 bases and J by 8 bases, with 12 bases between the two germline ends. Germline CDR1 and CDR2: SGHAT and FQNNGV. The CDR3 DNA reads TGTGCCAGCAGCCCAAGGGGCCAGGAAGCTTTCTTT. Protein: CASSPRGQEAFF.

This clone was recorded once. The rearrangement links TRBV6-5 to TRBJ2-2; tentative D call: TRBD2 (6 bases). Germline values: CDR1 MNHEY, CDR2 SVGAGI. The CDR3 runs to 15 residues. V lost 10 bases to trimming and J lost 4 bases, with 19 bases between them. CDR3 sequence: CATGKRGSGTGELFF. As DNA, the CDR3 is TGTGCCACAGGGAAACGGGGGTCGGGCACCGGGGAGCTGTTTTTT.

V and J are TRBV11-2 and TRBJ2-4; 11 bases align to TRBD2. CDR3 size: 15 residues. The V gene's germline CDR1 is SGHAT and CDR2 FQNNGV. V lost 2 bases and J lost 6; bases outside the gene matches: 3. CDR3 region: CASSLRLAGGNIQYF. The CDR3 nucleotides read TGTGCCAGCAGCTTAAGGCTAGCGGGAGGAAACATTCAGTACTTC.

The chain employs TRBV28 and TRBJ2-3; no definite D call. The V end lost 3 bases, the J end lost 7 bases, and 8 bases lay between the germline ends. This CDR3 is built from 12 residues. The germline CDR1 and CDR2 sequences are MDHEN and SYDVKM. The CDR3 loop reads CASSLNSYTQYF. DNA for the CDR3: TGTGCCAGCAGTTTGAACTCGTATACGCAGTATTTT.

This clone was picked up a small number of times. The chain couples TRBV6-6 to TRBJ2-3; 8 bases fit TRBD1. The germline V gene has CDR1 MNHNY and CDR2 SVGAGI (reference sequence). V lost 6 bases and J lost 3; bases outside the gene matches: 8. The CDR3 contains 15 residues. This CDR3 is CASRDRARLTDTQYF. Written as DNA, the CDR3 is TGTGCCAGCAGGGACAGGGCTCGTTTAACAGATACGCAGTATTTT.

This clone was counted only a few times. The CDR3 nucleotides are TGTGCCAGCAAACTTTCCTTTAACTCCTACGAGCAGTACTTC. It is translated as CASKLSFNSYEQYF. This chain links TRBV2 with TRBJ2-7; D call uncertain. Trimming pared 7 bases from V and 0 bases from J, leaving 13 bases between. From germline, CDR1 is SNHLY and CDR2 FYNNEI. CDR3 length: 14 amino acids.

This chain joins TRBV7-2 and TRBJ2-1; TRBD2 might be the D (6 bases). The V end was cut by 0 bases, the J end by 9 bases, with 15 bases between. CDR1 SGHTA and CDR2 FQGNSA come from the germline V gene. This CDR3 is 15 amino acids long. As DNA, the CDR3 is TGTGCCAGCAGCTTAGCGCTTTGGCTAGCGAGTGAGCAGTTCTTC. Translated, it gives CASSLALWLASEQFF.

The genes are TRBV7-2 and TRBJ2-4; D uncertain. The CDR3 length is 12 residues. CDR1 and CDR2 from the germline V gene are SGHTA and FQGNSA. V was shortened by 1 base and J by 9 bases, with 7 bases between the two germline ends. The DNA for the CDR3 is TGTGCCAGCAGCTTAGTCGGTACCATTCAGTACTTC. This translates into CASSLVGTIQYF.

V usage is TRBV10-3 and J usage is TRBJ2-7; 8 bases are shared with TRBD2. The junction had 3 bases not matched to a gene; V was cut back by 3 bases and J by 2 bases. This CDR3 contains 14 residues. CDR1 and CDR2 (germline): ENHRY, SYGVKD. The chain's CDR3 is CAISDAGGPYEQYF. Here the CDR3 DNA reads TGTGCCATCAGTGACGCGGGAGGTCCCTACGAGCAGTACTTC.

The rearrangement joins TRBV27 to TRBJ2-1; 7 bases align to TRBD1. Germline loops: CDR1 MNHEY, CDR2 SMNVEV (reference sequence). This CDR3 is built from 14 residues. The V and J ends lost 6 bases and 12 bases, in that order; junction bases with no gene match: 14. The CDR3 DNA reads as TGTGCCAGCAGAACAGGGGTCCCAGGGGTGGGGCAGTTCTTC. Translation: CASRTGVPGVGQFF.

The CDR3 DNA sequence: TGTGCCAGCTCACCACCGGTCGGGGCGACTAGCGGGGCCTACGAGCAGTACTTC. Protein: CASSPPVGATSGAYEQYF. This chain uses TRBV18 with TRBJ2-7; 11 bases are shared with TRBD2. The CDR3 has 18 amino acids. J lost 2 bases, V lost 0 bases, and 9 bases had no gene match. Germline lookup yields CDR1 KGHSH and CDR2 LQKENI.

This clone was counted between two and nine times. This chain links TRBV28 with TRBJ2-7, with D uncertain. V gave up 4 bases and J gave up 0 bases, with 10 bases separating them. Germline CDR1 is MDHEN and CDR2 is SYDVKM. The CDR3 is made up of 14 amino acids. For the CDR3, the DNA is TGTGCCAGCAGTTCTGGCCCCCCCTCCTACGAGCAGTACTTC. This translates into CASSSGPPSYEQYF.

This clone occurred a few times. The gene calls are TRBV7-9 and TRBJ1-4; TRBD1 agrees at 9 bases. The J segment lost 5 bases and the V segment lost 3 bases, leaving 4 bases of the junction unmatched. CDR1 and CDR2 (germline): SEHNR, FQNEAQ (reference sequence). The CDR3 length is 15 residues. For the CDR3, the DNA is TGTGCCAGCAGCTTCGCGACAGGGGGAAATGAAAAACTGTTTTTT. This translates into CASSFATGGNEKLFF.

A few counts support this clone. This chain links TRBV29-1 with TRBJ2-2; no definite D call. Germline CDR1 is SQVTM and CDR2 is ANQGSEA. The V gene lost 2 bases and the J gene lost 2 bases, with 6 bases spanning the gap. This CDR3 is 13 amino acids long. CDR3 residues: CSVEQLNTGELFF. CDR3 bases: TGCAGCGTTGAACAGTTAAACACCGGGGAGCTGTTTTTT.

The gene calls are TRBV30 and TRBJ1-5; TRBD1 might be the D (6 bases). Germline V gene data show CDR1 as GTSNPN and CDR2 as SVGIG (reference sequence). V gave up 3 bases and J gave up 2 bases, with 14 bases separating them. CDR3 length equals 15 residues. The CDR3: CAWRQGGSGNQPQHF. Here the CDR3 DNA reads TGTGCCTGGAGACAGGGTGGCTCTGGCAATCAGCCCCAGCATTTT.

The chain uses TRBV6-5 and TRBJ1-2, with 10 bases fitting TRBD1. CDR1 and CDR2 (germline): MNHEY, SVGAGI. J was trimmed by 6 bases and V by 4 bases; bases with no gene match: 8. The CDR3 contains 15 residues. This CDR3 is CASSFSGTGAHGYTF. Written as DNA, the CDR3 is TGTGCCAGCAGTTTTTCGGGGACAGGGGCTCATGGCTACACCTTC.

The chain joins TRBV5-1 to TRBJ2-1; 16 bases map to TRBD2. The CDR3 length is 17 residues. In germline, CDR1 is SGHRS, CDR2 YFSETQ. With V trimmed by 3 bases and J by 5 bases, 5 bases remained unmatched. CDR3 DNA: TGCGCCAGCAGCTCGTCGGGACTAGCGGGAGGGAACAATGAGCAGTTCTTC. It translates to CASSSSGLAGGNNEQFF.

The chain combines TRBV7-2 with TRBJ2-5, with D hard to call. Germline values: CDR1 SGHTA, CDR2 FQGNSA. This CDR3 comprises 13 residues. Trimming shortened V by 3 bases and J by 5 bases, and 10 bases separated the two germline ends. CDR3 amino acids: CASSFLRRETQYF. The CDR3 DNA sequence: TGTGCCAGCAGCTTCCTACGCCGGGAGACCCAGTACTTC.

The chain joins TRBV30 to TRBJ2-1, with a weak D call TRBD2 (6 bases). Germline loops: CDR1 GTSNPN, CDR2 SVGIG (reference sequence). The CDR3 spans 16 residues. Trimming shortened V by 5 bases and J by 1 base, and 18 bases separated the two germline ends. CDR3 nucleotide sequence: TGTGCCTGGGGCGGGATTGGAAGGGTGTCCTACAATGAGCAGTTCTTC. Its translation: CAWGGIGRVSYNEQFF. Full variable domain (outside the CDR3, taken from reference TRBV30 and TRBJ2-1): SQTIHQWPATLVQPVGSPLSLECTVEGTSNPNLYWYRQAAGRGLQLLFYSVGIGQISSEVPQNLSASRPQDRQFILSSKKLLLSDSGFYLCAWGGIGRVSYNEQFFGPGTRLTVL.